The present TCR beta chain was sequenced within a study of early T cells in non-severe SARS-CoV-2 infection. Study as a whole: Whole-blood bulk RNA, unsorted, was sequenced, and chains were unpaired. Findings of the study overall: Using VDJdb, the matching emphasized anti-spike CD8 responses while missing private and CD4 specificities.

CDR1 DFQATT and CDR2 SNEGSKA come from the germline V gene (reference sequence). With 6 bases removed from V and 8 bases from J, the gap between germline ends came to 10 bases. This CDR3 has 11 residues. Comments on this clonotype: As yet, its antigen is unknown.

In the library, individual cDNA molecules carried attached unique molecular identifiers. TCRdb re-analysed the 5' RACE reads in MiXCR, keeping a single row per CDR3 protein. The sample has around 94,000 distinct CDR3 sequences, about 12% seen once. Sequencing was performed on whole blood. The chain links TRBV20-1 to TRBJ2-2; D not resolved. This receptor was obtained from an adult who was a healthcare worker with PCR-confirmed SARS-CoV-2 infection or an uninfected control (not recorded which). The CDR3 is CSARWAGELFF. DNA of the CDR3: TGCAGTGCCCGGTGGGCAGGGGAGCTGTTTTTT.